This T cell receptor (beta chain) was profiled in a study of early T cells in non-severe SARS-CoV-2 infection (TCRdb year 2021). About the study as a whole: TCR sequencing used bulk RNA from unsorted whole blood, so alpha and beta chains could not be paired. Summary of the overall study and its limitations: VDJdb matching was skewed toward anti-spike CD8 responses and likely underestimated virus-specific expansions by missing private and CD4 specificities.

A case-control design nested within a healthcare worker cohort in London, UK, was used, with weekly nasopharyngeal swab PCR tests and blood sampling performed. Healthcare workers were enrolled in the week of the UK lockdown, from 23 to 31 March 2020, and were followed every week for up to roughly 16 weeks. The germline V gene specifies MGHDK as CDR1 and SYGVNS as CDR2. Its CDR3 holds 15 amino acids, cysteine through phenylalanine. The sequence is cut down to CDR3 DNA, 45 bases in frame from base 1. Trimmed from V: 8 bases; trimmed from J: 6 bases; junction bases lacking a gene match: 13. In this sample, this clonotype turned up many times. What this receptor recognizes is not known. Base qualities are not provided; no much larger clone lies one nucleotide away. Library construction relied on 5' RACE. The instrument was a NextSeq 500. The TCR library protocol attached unique molecular identifiers to individual cDNA molecules to correct for sequencing error and PCR bias. Both TCR alpha and beta chains were sequenced, and tight co-correlation was observed between alpha and beta sequence abundances in each sample. Processing in the source paper ran as follows. Decombinator V4 was used to perform V gene, J gene and CDR3 annotation of TCR sequences. TCRs were defined as expanded if a significant change between any two time points was detected under a Poisson model with p below 0.0001. Abundances of TCRs were expressed as counts per million after normalisation to the total number of TCRs sequenced in each sample. MAIT TCRs were defined by TRAV1-2 paired with TRAJ12, TRAJ20 or TRAJ33, and iNKT TCRs by TRAV10 paired with TRAJ18. VDJdb, accessed 1 November 2021, was searched for CMV, EBV and SARS-CoV-2 annotated TCRs, excluding TCRs annotated for multiple antigens. TCRdb ran its own pipeline on the public reads, namely fastp trimming at Q25 and MiXCR clone calling, and kept in-frame beta chains. Entries are consolidated by CDR3 protein sequence, retaining the most common genes and DNA. The V and J calls follow TCRdb's processing rather than the paper's. The sample data list some 45,000 distinct CDR3 sequences, and about 5.9% of these were observed just once. In total, the top ten clones hold more than 7.5% of the sample.

This TCR was recovered from an adult who was a healthcare worker with PCR-confirmed SARS-CoV-2 infection or an uninfected control (not recorded which). This specimen consisted of whole blood, obtained at baseline. Recombination connected TRBV25-1 to TRBJ1-1; 9 bases in the junction line up with TRBD1. CDR3 region: CASVGTGRGLAEAFF. Read as DNA, the sequence is TGTGCCAGCGTCGGGACAGGGCGAGGTTTGGCTGAAGCTTTCTTT. The variable domain in full, with residues beyond the CDR3 obtained from the reference TRBV25-1 and TRBJ1-1 genes, is EADIYQTPRYLVIGTGKKITLECSQTMGHDKMYWYQQDPGMELHLIHYSYGVNSTEKGDLSSESTVSRIRTEHFPLTLESARPSHTSQYLCASVGTGRGLAEAFFGQGTRLTVV.